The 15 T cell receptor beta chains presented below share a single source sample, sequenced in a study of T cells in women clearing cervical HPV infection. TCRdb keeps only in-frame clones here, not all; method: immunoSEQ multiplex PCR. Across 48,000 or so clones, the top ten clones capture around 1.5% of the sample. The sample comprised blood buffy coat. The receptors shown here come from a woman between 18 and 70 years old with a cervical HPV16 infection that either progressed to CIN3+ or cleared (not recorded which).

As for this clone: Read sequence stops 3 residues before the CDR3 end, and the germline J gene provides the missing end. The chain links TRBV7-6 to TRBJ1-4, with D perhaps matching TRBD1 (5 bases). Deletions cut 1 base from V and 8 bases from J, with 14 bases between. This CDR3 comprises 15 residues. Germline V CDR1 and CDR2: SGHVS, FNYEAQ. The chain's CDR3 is CASSLGRGQQEKLFF. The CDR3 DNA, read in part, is TGTGCCAGCAGCTTAGGAAGGGGCCAACAGGAAAAA.

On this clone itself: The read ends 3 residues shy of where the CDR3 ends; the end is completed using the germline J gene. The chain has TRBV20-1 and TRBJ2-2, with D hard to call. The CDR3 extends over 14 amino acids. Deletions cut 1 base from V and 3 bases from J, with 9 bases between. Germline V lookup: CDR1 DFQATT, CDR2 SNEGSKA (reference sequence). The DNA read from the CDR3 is TGCAGTGCTAGAGTTGACTTTTACACCGGGGAG. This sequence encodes CSARVDFYTGE. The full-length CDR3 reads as CSARVDFYTGELFF.

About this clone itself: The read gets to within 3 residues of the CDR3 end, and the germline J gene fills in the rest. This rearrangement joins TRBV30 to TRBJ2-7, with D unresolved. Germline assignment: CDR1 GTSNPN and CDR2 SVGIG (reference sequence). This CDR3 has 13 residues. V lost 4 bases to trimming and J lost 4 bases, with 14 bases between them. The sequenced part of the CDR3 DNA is TGTGCCTGGACGCAACTTGCAAATTACGAG. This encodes CAWTQLANYE. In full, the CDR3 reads CAWTQLANYEQYF.

The CDR3 DNA, read in part, is TGTGCCAGCAGCCGACTGGGGGGGAACACTGAA. The encoded protein is CASSRLGGNTE. The CDR3 as a whole reads CASSRLGGNTEAFF. The chain uses TRBV14 and TRBJ1-1; weak D call: TRBD1 (5 bases). From the germline J gene comes the end of the CDR3, since the read stops 3 residues before it. Germline V lookup: CDR1 SGHDN, CDR2 FVKESK. V shed 4 bases and J shed 1 base, with 10 bases lying between them. This CDR3 contains 14 residues.

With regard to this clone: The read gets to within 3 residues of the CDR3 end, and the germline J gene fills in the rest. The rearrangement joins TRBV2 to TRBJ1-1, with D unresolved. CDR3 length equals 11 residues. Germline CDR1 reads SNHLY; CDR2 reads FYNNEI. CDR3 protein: CASSEGGRAFF. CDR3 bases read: TGTGCCAGCAGTGAAGGAGGTCGA.

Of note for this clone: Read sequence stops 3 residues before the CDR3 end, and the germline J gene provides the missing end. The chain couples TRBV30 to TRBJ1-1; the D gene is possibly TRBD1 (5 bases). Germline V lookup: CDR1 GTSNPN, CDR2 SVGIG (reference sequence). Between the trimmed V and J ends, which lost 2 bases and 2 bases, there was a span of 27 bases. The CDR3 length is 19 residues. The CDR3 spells CAWSIYRSPNPFSNTEAFF. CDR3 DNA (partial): TGTGCCTGGAGTATATACAGGAGCCCAAATCCCTTTTCAAACACTGAA.

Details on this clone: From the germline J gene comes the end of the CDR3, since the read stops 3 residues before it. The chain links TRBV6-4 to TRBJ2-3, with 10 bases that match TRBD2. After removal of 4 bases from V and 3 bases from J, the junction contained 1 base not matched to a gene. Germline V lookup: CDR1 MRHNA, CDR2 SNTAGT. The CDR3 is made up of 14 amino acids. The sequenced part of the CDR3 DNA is TGTGCCAGCAGTGCAGCGGGGGGGACAGATACG. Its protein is CASSAAGGTDT. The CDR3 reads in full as CASSAAGGTDTQYF.

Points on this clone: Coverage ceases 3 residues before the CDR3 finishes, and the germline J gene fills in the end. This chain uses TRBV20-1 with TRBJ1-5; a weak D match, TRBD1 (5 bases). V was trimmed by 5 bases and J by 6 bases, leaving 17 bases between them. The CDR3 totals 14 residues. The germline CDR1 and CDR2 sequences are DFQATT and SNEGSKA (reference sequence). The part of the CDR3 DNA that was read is TGCAGTGCTCTGGGGGGAGGTTCCAGTCAGCCC. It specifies CSALGGGSSQP. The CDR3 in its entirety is CSALGGGSSQPQHF.

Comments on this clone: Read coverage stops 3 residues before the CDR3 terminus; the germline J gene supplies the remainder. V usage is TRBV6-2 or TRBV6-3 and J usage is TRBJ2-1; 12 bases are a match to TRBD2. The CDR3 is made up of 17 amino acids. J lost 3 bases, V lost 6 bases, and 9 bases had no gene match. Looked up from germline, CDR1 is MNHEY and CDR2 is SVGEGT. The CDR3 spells CASRRTSGENFYNEQFF. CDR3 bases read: TGTGCCAGCAGACGGACTAGCGGGGAGAATTTCTACAATGAG.

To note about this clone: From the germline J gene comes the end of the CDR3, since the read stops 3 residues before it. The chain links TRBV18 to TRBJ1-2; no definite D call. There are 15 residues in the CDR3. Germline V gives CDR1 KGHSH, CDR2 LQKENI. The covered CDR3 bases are TGTGCCAGCTCACCACCAGTACGCAGCCTAGAGGGC. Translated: CASSPPVRSLEG. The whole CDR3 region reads CASSPPVRSLEGYTF.

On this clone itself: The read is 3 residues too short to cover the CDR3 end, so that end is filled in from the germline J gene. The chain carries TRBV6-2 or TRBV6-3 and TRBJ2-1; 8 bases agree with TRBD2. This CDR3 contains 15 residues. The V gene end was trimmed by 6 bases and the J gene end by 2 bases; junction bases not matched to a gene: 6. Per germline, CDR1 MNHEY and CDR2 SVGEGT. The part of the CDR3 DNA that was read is TGTGCCAGCAGGGGAACTAGCGGAACCTACAATGAG. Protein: CASRGTSGTYNE. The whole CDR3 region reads CASRGTSGTYNEQFF.

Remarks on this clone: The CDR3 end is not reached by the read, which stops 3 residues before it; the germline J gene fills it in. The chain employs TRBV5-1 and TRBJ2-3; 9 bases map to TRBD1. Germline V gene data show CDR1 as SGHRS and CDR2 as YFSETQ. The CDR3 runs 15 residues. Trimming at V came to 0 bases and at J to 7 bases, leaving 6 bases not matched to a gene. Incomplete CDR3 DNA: TGCGCCAGCAGCTTGGTCCTGGACAGGGGAAATACG. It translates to CASSLVLDRGNT. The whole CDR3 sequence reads CASSLVLDRGNTQYF. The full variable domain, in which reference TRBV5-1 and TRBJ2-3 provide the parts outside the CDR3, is KAGVTQTPRYLIKTRGQQVTLSCSPISGHRSVSWYQQTPGQGLQFLFEYFSETQRNKGNFPGRFSGRQFSNSRSEMNVSTLELGDSALYLCASSLVLDRGNTQYFGPGTRLTVL.

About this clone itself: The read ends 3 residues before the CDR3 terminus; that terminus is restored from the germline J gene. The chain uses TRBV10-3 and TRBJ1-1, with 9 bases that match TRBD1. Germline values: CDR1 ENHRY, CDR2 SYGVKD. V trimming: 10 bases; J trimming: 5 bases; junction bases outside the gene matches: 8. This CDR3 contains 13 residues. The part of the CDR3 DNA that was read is TGTGCCAGCGCGGACAGGGGTAGGACTGAA. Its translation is CASADRGRTE. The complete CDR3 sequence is CASADRGRTEAFF.

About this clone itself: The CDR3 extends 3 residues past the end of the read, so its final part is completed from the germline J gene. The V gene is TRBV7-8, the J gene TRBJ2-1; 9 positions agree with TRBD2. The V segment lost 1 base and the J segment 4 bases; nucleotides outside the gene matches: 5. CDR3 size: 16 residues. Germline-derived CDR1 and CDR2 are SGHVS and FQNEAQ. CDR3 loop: CASSLVVRGGYNEQFF. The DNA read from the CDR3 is TGTGCCAGCAGCTTAGTTGTGCGGGGGGGATACAATGAG.

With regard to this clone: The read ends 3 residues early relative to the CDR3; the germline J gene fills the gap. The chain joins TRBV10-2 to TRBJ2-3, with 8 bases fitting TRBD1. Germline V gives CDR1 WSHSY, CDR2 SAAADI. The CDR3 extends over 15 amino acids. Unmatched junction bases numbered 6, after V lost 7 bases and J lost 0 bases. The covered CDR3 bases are TGCGCCAGCAACAGGGGGGTAGCTAGCACAGATACG. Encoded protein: CASNRGVASTDT. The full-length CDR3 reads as CASNRGVASTDTQYF.